The clone carrying this T cell receptor (beta chain) was found once. Only in-frame clones appear in the TCRdb table, and some are missing; sequencing was by immunoSEQ multiplex PCR. Among about 440,000 clones listed, about 85% were seen once. All enrollees were about 18 to 89 years old and from 25 or so US areas. Each participant's cohort was designated according to participant-reported clinical history. The entry originates in a study of blood T cell repertoires in COVID-19. Looking at the study overall: Material from acute and convalescent COVID-19 was sourced from the United States, Italy and Spain.

Germline V lookup: CDR1 SNHLY, CDR2 FYNNEI. CDR3 length equals 15 residues. The V end lost 7 bases, the J end lost 3 bases, and 15 bases lay between the germline ends. The sequence was obtained from a woman aged 18-29 years with acute COVID-19. This rearrangement joins TRBV2 to TRBJ1-4; D is unclear. The sequenced sample consisted of PBMCs or T cells enriched from blood (not recorded which). CDR3 sequence (DNA): TGTGCCAGCAAGGAGTTGGGTTCCTCTAATGAAAAACTGTTTTTT. Translation gives CASKELGSSNEKLFF.